Below, 6 T cell receptor beta chains from the same sample are listed, as sequenced in a study of technical replicates of blood from several donors. Only in-frame clones appear in the TCRdb table, and some are missing; sequencing was by immunoSEQ multiplex PCR. The table records roughly 11,000 clones, 93% of them present only once. Sample: PBMCs. The receptor source for this set is a human donor in good health.

This clone was recorded only once. The chain combines TRBV11-2 with TRBJ1-2; TRBD1 matches at 8 bases. The CDR3 consists of 15 residues. The V gene's germline CDR1 is SGHAT and CDR2 FQNNGV. V lost 1 base to trimming and J lost 4 bases; unmatched junction nucleotides: 5. The CDR3 bases are TGTGCCAGCAGCTTAGGGGCAGGGGGCATCTATGGCTACACCTTC. It encodes CASSLGAGGIYGYTF. Drawing the rest from reference TRBV11-2 and TRBJ1-2, the complete variable domain is EAGVAQSPRYKIIEKRQSVAFWCNPISGHATLYWYQQILGQGPKLLIQFQNNGVVDDSQLPKDRFSAERLKGVDSTLKIQPAKLEDSAVYLCASSLGAGGIYGYTFGSGTRLTVV.

The genes are TRBV28 and TRBJ2-7; 10 positions match TRBD2. The CDR3 is 15 amino acids. The germline gives CDR1 MDHEN, CDR2 SYDVKM. J lost 6 bases, V lost 2 bases, and 7 bases had no gene match. CDR3 coding DNA: TGTGCCAGCAGTTTACATACTAGCGGGAAGCGCGAGCAGTACTTC. Its protein product is CASSLHTSGKREQYF.

The chain recombines TRBV27 with TRBJ2-2, with 12 bases fitting TRBD2. The V gene's germline CDR1 is MNHEY and CDR2 SMNVEV (reference sequence). Trimming cost V 6 bases and J 3 bases; bases outside gene matches: 2. This CDR3 has 15 residues. DNA of the CDR3: TGTGCCAGCAGAGCTAGCGGGAGGGACACCGGGGAGCTGTTTTTT. It is translated as CASRASGRDTGELFF.

In DNA form, the CDR3 reads TGTGCCAGCAGCGGGAGCAACTCTGGAAACACCATATATTTT. Amino acid sequence: CASSGSNSGNTIYF. The chain uses TRBV9 and TRBJ1-3; D is uncertain. The CDR3 totals 14 residues. Per the germline V gene, CDR1 is SGDLS and CDR2 is YYNGEE. The germline V and J ends were trimmed by 3 bases and 0 bases, with 7 bases remaining between them.

This chain uses TRBV30 with TRBJ1-2; TRBD1 matches at 9 bases. The CDR3 runs 15 residues. The trim removed 1 base at V and 4 bases at J, leaving 7 bases unmatched. In germline, CDR1 is GTSNPN, CDR2 SVGIG (reference sequence). The CDR3 sequence is CAWSALGQGSYGYTF. Written as DNA, the CDR3 is TGTGCCTGGAGTGCCTTAGGACAGGGGAGCTATGGCTACACCTTC. Full variable domain (outside the CDR3, taken from reference TRBV30 and TRBJ1-2): SQTIHQWPATLVQPVGSPLSLECTVEGTSNPNLYWYRQAAGRGLQLLFYSVGIGQISSEVPQNLSASRPQDRQFILSSKKLLLSDSGFYLCAWSALGQGSYGYTFGSGTRLTVV.

The chain links TRBV6-1 to TRBJ1-2, with 9 bases matching TRBD1. In germline, CDR1 is MNHNS, CDR2 SASEGT. Germline trimming cut 7 bases from V and 3 bases from J; bases unmatched to any gene: 6. CDR3 size: 14 residues. The CDR3 here is CASTWTGVDYGYTF. CDR3 bases: TGTGCCAGCACTTGGACAGGGGTAGACTATGGCTACACCTTC.